This T cell receptor (beta chain) was captured by sequencing in a study of CD8 T cells in ankylosing spondylitis. This clonotype was picked up a small number of times. What it recognizes is unknown. Points from the study as a whole: Ankylosing spondylitis blood appeared to carry a characteristic TCR beta motif of roughly 8 highly homologous variants. Disease-associated clonotypes exhibited CD8+ identity and were relatively infrequent in peripheral blood.

One entry per CDR3 protein results from TCRdb running MiXCR on the 5' RACE reads. The sample has about 450,000 distinct CDR3 sequences, around 26% seen once. The CDR3 is 14 amino acids. Trimming removed 8 bases from V and 7 bases from J, with 15 bases in between. Germline assignment: CDR1 LNHDA and CDR2 SQIVND (reference sequence). The chain uses TRBV19 and TRBJ1-6; D is possibly TRBD1 (5 bases). The source of this sequence is a male donor with ankylosing spondylitis. Specimen: blood, either unsorted or a sorted T cell fraction (not recorded which). The CDR3 reads CASGSLAGNSPLHF. CDR3 in DNA: TGTGCCAGTGGGAGTCTCGCAGGGAATTCACCCCTCCACTTT.